The 4 T cell receptor beta chains listed next were all sequenced from one sample in a study of Ad26.COV2.S vaccination and SARS-CoV-2 variants. The treatment: some 19 received Ad26.COV2.S at low or high dose, single or two shots; roughly 5 received placebo; per-sample allocation not given. Sampling was done on day 63 after the first vaccine or placebo injection. The assay was immunoSEQ multiplex PCR, and TCRdb's table has in-frame clones only and misses some. The table records around 300,000 clones, 85% to 90% of them present only once. Here the sequenced sample was peripheral blood, taken in a trial of Ad26.COV2.S vaccine versus placebo. The receptors derive from a person between 18 and 60 years old who received the Ad26.COV2.S COVID-19 vaccine or a placebo.

This CDR3 reads CASEQLNEQFF. The CDR3 nucleotides are TGTGCCAGTGAACAGCTCAATGAGCAGTTCTTC. The rearrangement links TRBV6-8 to TRBJ2-1; D is unclear. The CDR3 is 11 residues long. The V gene lost 9 bases and the J gene lost 6 bases, with 9 bases spanning the gap. Germline CDR1 reads MNHGY; CDR2 reads SAAAGT.

The chain employs TRBV27 and TRBJ1-2, with TRBD1 matching 10 bases. The germline V gene has CDR1 MNHEY and CDR2 SMNVEV (reference sequence). After removal of 6 bases from V and 1 base from J, the junction contained 11 bases not matched to a gene. CDR3 length: 17 residues. CDR3 residues: CASSSRQGAFGNYGYTF. CDR3 in DNA: TGTGCCAGCAGCTCTAGACAGGGGGCTTTTGGTAACTATGGCTACACCTTC.

V and J are TRBV7-8 and TRBJ2-7; no clear D. The germline V and J ends were trimmed by 0 bases and 0 bases, with 12 bases remaining between them. This CDR3 region has 16 residues. CDR1 is SGHVS and CDR2 is FQNEAQ in the germline V gene. The CDR3 DNA follows: TGTGCCAGCAGCTTAGCGTATAGCCCCTACTCCTACGAGCAGTACTTC. Translated: CASSLAYSPYSYEQYF.

CDR3 in amino acids: CASSGEYPAGQGREQFF. The CDR3 nucleotides read TGTGCCAGCAGCGGAGAATACCCCGCGGGACAGGGTAGAGAGCAGTTCTTC. The V and J genes are TRBV9 and TRBJ2-1; 9 bases line up with TRBD1. J lost 10 bases, V lost 3 bases, and 17 bases had no gene match. CDR1 and CDR2 (germline): SGDLS, YYNGEE. The CDR3 runs 17 residues.